The sequence of this TCR beta chain was determined in a study of glioma-infiltrating T cells. Germline CDR1 MNHNS, CDR2 SASEGT. This CDR3 spans 17 amino acids. TCR alpha and beta CDR3 regions were amplified from RNA using iRepertoire nested multiplex PCR. TCRdb re-analysed the multiplex PCR reads in MiXCR, keeping a single row per CDR3 protein. The data show some 100,000 distinct CDR3 sequences, with around 25% seen just once and about a third held by the top ten. This clonotype is a singleton in its sample. Antigen: not known. At one end the junction does not follow the germline gene, possibly because of a read error. General study results and limits: Non-neoplastic patients had below-expected tissue-blood divergence, while all gliomas exceeded expectation.

This chain connects TRBV6-1 to TRBJ2-1, with 7 bases lining up with TRBD2. This TCR was sampled from a human donor with low-grade glioma or glioblastoma, undergoing nonglioma brain surgery, or in good health (not recorded which). The sequenced sample consisted of glioma tissue, nonneoplastic brain tissue, or PBMCs (not recorded which). The CDR3 region is CAGTNLGGGRGYNEQFF. Written as DNA, the CDR3 is TGTGCCGGCACCAACCTCGGTGGAGGGAGGGGCTACAATGAGCAGTTCTTT.